Following are 30 T cell receptor beta chains from one sample sequenced in a study of CD8+CD57+ T cells in acquired aplastic anemia. Investigators profiled TCR beta VDJ and CDR3 from genomic DNA template. MiXCR was run by TCRdb on the reads, yielding one entry per CDR3 protein. The sample includes approximately 190,000 distinct CDR3 sequences, 64% seen only once; the top ten take around 45%. The sequencing sample was made of sorted CD4+, CD8+, or CD8+CD57+ T cells (not recorded which) from PBMCs. The receptors were sampled from a human donor with severe aplastic anemia or a healthy control (not recorded which).

This clonotype was recorded a few times. The chain joins TRBV15 to TRBJ2-7, with 11 bases fitting TRBD2. There are 17 residues in the CDR3. The ends lost 2 bases at V and 4 bases at J; junction bases unmatched: 10. Germline values: CDR1 LNHNV, CDR2 YYDKDF (reference sequence). In DNA, the CDR3 is TGTGCCACCAGCAGACGACCCTCACTAGCGGGAGTTTACGAGCAGTACTTC. Protein sequence: CATSRRPSLAGVYEQYF.

The rearrangement links TRBV19 to TRBJ2-1; 14 nucleotides match TRBD2. Per the germline V gene, CDR1 is LNHDA and CDR2 is SQIVND (reference sequence). V shed 4 bases and J 9 bases; nucleotides not matched to a gene: 5. The CDR3 is 15 residues long. CDR3 amino acids: CASSTRLAGGTEQFF. In DNA, the CDR3 is TGTGCCAGTAGTACGAGACTAGCGGGGGGGACTGAGCAGTTCTTC.

This chain uses TRBV2 with TRBJ2-7, with 10 bases that match TRBD2. Per the germline V gene, CDR1 is SNHLY and CDR2 is FYNNEI. The CDR3 is 16 amino acids. The V segment lost 2 bases and the J segment 7 bases; nucleotides outside the gene matches: 11. The CDR3 loop is CASSESTGLAAWEQYF. The CDR3 DNA reads TGTGCCAGCAGTGAATCGACCGGACTAGCGGCCTGGGAGCAGTACTTC.

The CDR3 loop reads CASSMDRTTDTQYF. The CDR3 bases are TGTGCCAGCAGCATGGACAGAACCACAGATACGCAGTATTTT. The chain recombines TRBV7-9 with TRBJ2-3; D perhaps matches TRBD1 (6 bases). V lost 5 bases and J 2 bases, leaving 11 bases between the germline ends. The CDR3 is made up of 14 amino acids. Per germline, CDR1 SEHNR and CDR2 FQNEAQ (reference sequence).

The chain combines TRBV7-8 with TRBJ2-1, with D possibly TRBD2 on 5 matching bases. Trimming took 7 bases from V and 7 from J, leaving 17 bases between them. The CDR3 totals 14 residues. Germline CDR1 and CDR2: SGHVS and FQNEAQ. The CDR3 spells CASIPFGVQNEQFF. The CDR3 region has the DNA TGTGCCAGCATCCCATTCGGGGTCCAAAATGAGCAGTTCTTC.

The V and J genes are TRBV2 and TRBJ2-1; 9 nucleotides match TRBD1. The V and J ends lost 1 base and 7 bases, in that order; junction bases with no gene match: 5. Germline V gene lookup returns CDR1 SNHLY and CDR2 FYNNEI. This CDR3 comprises 15 residues. The CDR3: CASSEGQGVKNEQFF. CDR3 coding DNA: TGTGCCAGCAGTGAAGGACAGGGGGTAAAAAATGAGCAGTTCTTC.

This clonotype has just a few counts. V usage is TRBV15 and J usage is TRBJ2-3; 10 positions agree with TRBD2. The V gene's germline CDR1 is LNHNV and CDR2 YYDKDF (reference sequence). Trimming cost V 9 bases and J 6 bases; bases outside gene matches: 6. The CDR3 totals 13 residues. In DNA form, the CDR3 reads TGTGCCACACGAGGGACTAGCGAGGATACGCAGTATTTT. This codes for CATRGTSEDTQYF.

This rearrangement joins TRBV7-8 to TRBJ1-1; tentatively, D is TRBD1 (6 bases). The germline gives CDR1 SGHVS, CDR2 FQNEAQ. The CDR3 runs to 17 residues. V dropped 3 bases and J dropped 5 bases, with 22 bases sitting between them. In nucleotides, the CDR3 is TGTGCCAGCAGCTTTAGGCGTACGGGCAGGGGAAAAACTGAAGCTTTCTTT. Its translation is CASSFRRTGRGKTEAFF.

This clonotype turned up a few times. The chain links TRBV10-2 to TRBJ1-2; D remains ambiguous. Trimming removed 0 bases from V and 2 bases from J, with 10 bases in between. Germline V CDR1 and CDR2: WSHSY, SAAADI. The CDR3 runs to 15 residues. The CDR3 DNA is TGCGCCAGCAGTGAGTCGATAGGACTGAACTATGGCTACACCTTC. It specifies CASSESIGLNYGYTF.

This clonotype has at least ten counts. This chain links TRBV20-1 with TRBJ2-2, with a tentative D call TRBD2 (5 bases). Trimming removed 3 bases at V and 2 bases at J, with 10 bases between. The germline V gene has CDR1 DFQATT and CDR2 SNEGSKA (reference sequence). This CDR3 is 14 amino acids long. The CDR3 nucleotides read TGCAGTGCTAGGGGTCCGGGAAACACCGGGGAGCTGTTTTTT. It yields the protein CSARGPGNTGELFF.

The chain couples TRBV7-9 to TRBJ1-6, with a possible D match to TRBD1 (6 bases). Trimming removed 9 bases from V and 9 bases from J, with 21 bases in between. There are 15 residues in the CDR3. Germline loops: CDR1 SEHNR, CDR2 FQNEAQ (reference sequence). CDR3 sequence (DNA): TGTGCCAGTCGCGGAGACGGGGCAGGGGTTTCACCCCTCCACTTT. Amino acids: CASRGDGAGVSPLHF.

The V call is TRBV9, the J call TRBJ2-7; 8 nucleotides agree with TRBD2. Germline CDR1 and CDR2: SGDLS and YYNGEE. V was clipped by 4 bases and J by 2 bases; unmatched bases: 5. This CDR3 is built from 14 residues. Here the CDR3 DNA reads TGTGCCAGCAGCCGGGGGGGCCCAGCCTACGAGCAGTACTTC. Residues: CASSRGGPAYEQYF.

The CDR3 nucleotides are TGTGCCAGTAGTCTGGATGGGAGGGAACTGCAGCCCCAGCATTTT. It codes for CASSLDGRELQPQHF. The V call is TRBV19, the J call TRBJ1-5, with unresolved D. This CDR3 spans 15 amino acids. The V end was cut by 5 bases, the J end by 7 bases, with 18 bases between. Germline V gene data show CDR1 as LNHDA and CDR2 as SQIVND (reference sequence).

The rearrangement links TRBV7-9 to TRBJ1-4, with 8 bases aligning to TRBD1. With 4 bases clipped from V and 6 bases from J, the junction kept 4 bases outside the gene matches. Germline assignment: CDR1 SEHNR and CDR2 FQNEAQ (reference sequence). This CDR3 is built from 14 residues. As DNA, the CDR3 is TGTGCCAGCAGCTCTTGGACAGGGTATGAAAAACTGTTTTTT. This sequence encodes CASSSWTGYEKLFF.

This clonotype was counted a few times. The V gene is TRBV27, the J gene TRBJ2-7; D is unclear. The CDR3 is 12 amino acids. V was pared by 6 bases and J by 2 bases, with 8 bases between. Germline CDR1 and CDR2: MNHEY and SMNVEV (reference sequence). CDR3 amino acids: CASRGGPYEQYF. The CDR3 bases are TGTGCCAGCAGGGGTGGGCCCTACGAGCAGTACTTC.

The rearrangement links TRBV24-1 to TRBJ2-3, with no clear D. The CDR3 contains 13 residues. V was trimmed by 4 bases and J by 6 bases, leaving 10 bases between them. The germline gives CDR1 KGHDR, CDR2 SFDVKD. CDR3 protein: CATSEPHSDTQYF. The CDR3 nucleotides read TGTGCCACCAGTGAGCCCCATTCGGATACGCAGTATTTT.

The chain has TRBV13 and TRBJ1-2; 7 bases align to TRBD1. The CDR3 is 16 amino acids. Germline V gives CDR1 PRHDT, CDR2 FYEKMQ (reference sequence). V shed 0 bases and J 5 bases; nucleotides not matched to a gene: 9. This CDR3 reads CASSLGRGRGGYGYTF. Here the CDR3 DNA reads TGTGCCAGCAGCTTAGGCCGGGGCAGGGGGGGGTATGGCTACACCTTC.

This sequence joins TRBV13 and TRBJ2-7; D unresolved. Germline V lookup: CDR1 PRHDT, CDR2 FYEKMQ (reference sequence). The CDR3 spans 13 residues. V was trimmed by 0 bases and J by 6 bases, leaving 9 bases between them. This CDR3 reads CASSLGPAAEQYF. Here the CDR3 DNA reads TGTGCCAGCAGCTTAGGCCCCGCGGCCGAGCAGTACTTC.

This clonotype occurred many times. This rearrangement joins TRBV7-9 to TRBJ1-2; no firm D call. Germline assignment: CDR1 SEHNR and CDR2 FQNEAQ (reference sequence). CDR3 length: 14 amino acids. Trimming left V 4 bases short and J 7 bases short, with 16 bases between. The CDR3 protein is CASSSGGAFGGYTF. The CDR3 DNA is TGTGCCAGCAGCTCGGGCGGTGCCTTTGGTGGCTACACCTTC.

The rearrangement links TRBV2 to TRBJ2-7; TRBD2 aligns across 8 bases. V lost 4 bases, J lost 4 bases, and 0 bases stayed unmatched. From germline, CDR1 is SNHLY and CDR2 FYNNEI. This CDR3 is 12 amino acids long. The CDR3 bases are TGTGCCAGCAGTGGACTAGCGTACGAGCAGTACTTC. Its translation is CASSGLAYEQYF. The full variable domain, with the rest looked up from reference TRBV2 and TRBJ2-7, is EPEVTQTPSHQVTQMGQEVILRCVPISNHLYFYWYRQILGQKVEFLVSFYNNEISEKSEIFDDQFSVERPDGSNFTLKIRSTKLEDSAMYFCASSGLAYEQYFGPGTRLTVT.

The V call is TRBV5-5, the J call TRBJ2-7, with D perhaps matching TRBD2 (6 bases). V was pared by 2 bases and J by 7 bases, with 19 bases between. CDR3 length equals 15 residues. Germline V lookup: CDR1 SGHKS, CDR2 YYEKEE (reference sequence). The CDR3: CASSLLGALGGEQYF. The CDR3 DNA reads as TGTGCCAGCAGCTTATTAGGTGCCTTGGGGGGAGAGCAGTACTTC.

This clonotype was found a few times. The V call is TRBV7-8, the J call TRBJ2-5, with D possibly being TRBD2 (6 bases). The germline CDR1 and CDR2 sequences are SGHVS and FQNEAQ. Trimming shortened V by 4 bases and J by 1 base, and 13 bases separated the two germline ends. The CDR3 is made up of 15 amino acids. This CDR3 is CASSYQRGSQETQYF. Written as DNA, the CDR3 is TGTGCCAGCAGCTACCAACGGGGGAGCCAAGAGACCCAGTACTTC. Combining the CDR3 with reference TRBV7-8 and TRBJ2-5 gives the whole variable domain GAGVSQSPRYKVAKRGQDVALRCDPISGHVSLFWYQQALGQGPEFLTYFQNEAQLDKSGLPSDRFFAERPEGSVSTLKIQRTQQEDSAVYLCASSYQRGSQETQYFGPGTRLLVL.

The chain links TRBV7-3 to TRBJ1-2; D is unclear. Germline V gives CDR1 SGHTA, CDR2 FQGTGA. The germline V and J ends were trimmed by 2 bases and 4 bases, with 17 bases remaining between them. The CDR3 contains 16 residues. The CDR3 DNA reads TGTGCCAGCAGCTTAGGCCCCCGCGATTCCTTCTATGGCTACACCTTC. Protein product: CASSLGPRDSFYGYTF.

This clonotype was found once. The rearrangement uses TRBV20-1 and TRBJ2-1; possible D gene TRBD1, 6 bases. Per the germline V gene, CDR1 is DFQATT and CDR2 is SNEGSKA (reference sequence). The CDR3 sequence is 14 residues long. Trimming stripped 2 bases from V and 4 bases from J, with 12 bases between. The CDR3 DNA sequence: TGCAGTGCTAGAACTCCGGACAGTTACAATGAGCAGTTCTTC. Its translation is CSARTPDSYNEQFF.

J is TRBJ2-5 and V is TRBV3-1; 15 bases line up with TRBD2. Germline values: CDR1 LGHDT, CDR2 YNNKEL (reference sequence). This CDR3 comprises 19 residues. J gave up 4 bases and V 2 bases, and 11 bases lay outside the gene matches. The CDR3 nucleotides read TGTGCCAGCAGCCAAACGTACAGGACTAGCGGGGGGGCAAGAGAGACCCAGTACTTC. Its protein product is CASSQTYRTSGGARETQYF.

CDR3 sequence: CSAGQRVAFF. The CDR3 region has the DNA TGCAGTGCCGGACAGAGGGTGGCTTTCTTT. The V gene is TRBV20-1, the J gene TRBJ1-1, with D perhaps TRBD1 (6 bases). This CDR3 contains 10 residues. Germline CDR1 and CDR2: DFQATT and SNEGSKA (reference sequence). V shed 6 bases and J shed 11 bases, with 13 bases lying between them.

The chain employs TRBV25-1 and TRBJ2-5; the D is unclear. The CDR3 spans 13 residues. The ends were cut back, 1 base at V and 3 bases at J, with 6 bases in the middle. Germline V gives CDR1 MGHDK, CDR2 SYGVNS. CDR3 bases: TGTGCCAGCAGTGAATTTGACAAAGAGACCCAGTACTTC. Protein sequence: CASSEFDKETQYF. The variable domain in full, with the rest retrieved from reference TRBV25-1 and TRBJ2-5, is EADIYQTPRYLVIGTGKKITLECSQTMGHDKMYWYQQDPGMELHLIHYSYGVNSTEKGDLSSESTVSRIRTEHFPLTLESARPSHTSQYLCASSEFDKETQYFGPGTRLLVL.

The rearrangement uses TRBV20-1 and TRBJ2-7; 12 bases are a match to TRBD2. This CDR3 is built from 15 residues. With V trimmed by 2 bases and J by 2 bases, 4 bases remained unmatched. Germline CDR1 is DFQATT and CDR2 is SNEGSKA (reference sequence). The CDR3 loop reads CSARSLAGGAYEQYF. CDR3 in DNA: TGCAGTGCTAGAAGTCTAGCGGGAGGGGCCTACGAGCAGTACTTC.

In its sample, this clonotype was seen many times. The chain links TRBV19 to TRBJ1-4, with TRBD1 identical over 10 bases. J lost 11 bases, V lost 1 base, and 7 bases had no gene match. The V gene's germline CDR1 is LNHDA and CDR2 SQIVND (reference sequence). This CDR3 spans 15 amino acids. Written as DNA, the CDR3 is TGTGCCAGTAGTATAGCCCGACAGGGGGCAACGAAACTGTTTTTT. Protein sequence: CASSIARQGATKLFF.

The chain couples TRBV24-1 to TRBJ2-3; TRBD2 matches at 9 bases. This CDR3 contains 15 residues. With 4 bases clipped from V and 4 bases from J, the junction kept 5 bases outside the gene matches. Looked up from germline, CDR1 is KGHDR and CDR2 is SFDVKD. CDR3 nucleotide sequence: TGTGCCACCAGTGAGCCCGGCGGGGGGGCAGATACGCAGTATTTT. Translated: CATSEPGGGADTQYF.